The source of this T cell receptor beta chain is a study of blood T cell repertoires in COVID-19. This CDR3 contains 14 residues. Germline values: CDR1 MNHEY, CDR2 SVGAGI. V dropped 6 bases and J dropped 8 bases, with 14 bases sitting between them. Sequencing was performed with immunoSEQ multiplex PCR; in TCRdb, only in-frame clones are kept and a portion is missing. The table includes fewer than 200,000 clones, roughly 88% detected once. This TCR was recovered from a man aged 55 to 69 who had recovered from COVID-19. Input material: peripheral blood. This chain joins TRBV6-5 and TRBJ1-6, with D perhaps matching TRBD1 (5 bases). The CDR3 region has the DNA TGTGCCAGCAGCCAAGCAACAGGCGATTCACCCCTCCACTTT. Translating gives CASSQATGDSPLHF.